The clone carrying this TCR beta chain showed up just a few times. Its matching antigen is unknown. The sample is drawn from a study of vaccination and CD4 T cells after COVID-19. Background on the study: Taking of post-vaccine samples occurred a median approximately 72 days after dose two (range 14 to 241). Overlapping spike pools from SARS-CoV-2 and HCoV-NL63, HCoV-OC43 and HCoV-229E served as culture stimuli.

Treatment meaning: 10-day PBMC culture with coronavirus spike peptide pools or control peptides (ViraFEST assay). Cultured CD4+ T cell DNA was sequenced using the Oncomine TCR Beta short-read assay. A single record per CDR3 protein comes from TCRdb applying MiXCR to the PCR reads. The top ten hold over 7.5% of the sample, which has more than 15,000 distinct CDR3 sequences, roughly 56% seen once. The germline CDR1 and CDR2 sequences are LNHNV and YYDKDF (reference sequence). V lost 0 bases and J lost 4, with 15 bases in between. This CDR3 spans 16 amino acids. Source material: CD4+ T cells from blood, cultured in vitro. The sequence came from a human donor who had recovered from COVID-19. This chain connects TRBV15 to TRBJ2-5, with a possible D match to TRBD1 (6 bases). The CDR3 reads CATSRDKRRGGETQYF. DNA of the CDR3: TGTGCCACCAGCAGAGATAAAAGGAGAGGGGGAGAGACCCAGTACTTC.